Presented here are 26 T cell receptor beta chains from one specimen sequenced in a study of T cell changes during pregnancy in multiple sclerosis. The method was immunoSEQ multiplex PCR; TCRdb's version includes in-frame clones alone and lacks a portion of them. The table shows approximately 50,000 clones, with 91% occurring only once. The specimen was CD8+ T cells from peripheral blood mononuclear cells, collected after pregnancy. All receptors come from a female donor with multiple sclerosis, enrolled in a pregnancy study.

The genes are TRBV7-2 and TRBJ2-7; 10 positions match TRBD1. Germline V gene lookup returns CDR1 SGHTA and CDR2 FQGNSA. Unmatched junction bases numbered 18, after V lost 3 bases and J lost 4 bases. This CDR3 is built from 19 residues. In DNA form, the CDR3 reads TGTGCCAGCAGCTTCCCCCCCCGACAGACAGGGGGCAGAGATTACGAGCAGTACTTC. It encodes CASSFPPRQTGGRDYEQYF.

The J gene is TRBJ2-1, the V gene TRBV5-1; the match to TRBD2 covers 15 bases. Germline values: CDR1 SGHRS, CDR2 YFSETQ. V was pared by 3 bases and J by 0 bases, with 4 bases of the junction left unmatched. CDR3 length: 18 residues. The DNA of the CDR3 is TGCGCCAGCAGCTCCGGGACTAGCGGGGGGCTCTCCTACAATGAGCAGTTCTTC. It is translated as CASSSGTSGGLSYNEQFF.

The chain carries TRBV29-1 and TRBJ1-5; TRBD1 matches 8 bases. The germline V gene encodes CDR1 SQVTM and CDR2 ANQGSEA. The CDR3 is 13 residues long. With 4 bases clipped from V and 5 bases from J, the junction kept 4 bases outside the gene matches. CDR3 residues: CSVVTGDDQPQHF. The CDR3 nucleotides are TGCAGCGTTGTGACAGGGGACGATCAGCCCCAGCATTTT.

This clone was recorded once. V usage is TRBV11-2 and J usage is TRBJ1-4, with D tentatively TRBD1 (6 bases). Germline CDR1 reads SGHAT; CDR2 reads FQNNGV. The length of the CDR3 is 17 residues. V was shortened by 5 bases and J by 5 bases, with 21 bases between the two germline ends. The CDR3 region has the DNA TGTGCCAGCAGCCCCTACCCCGGTGACAGGCCGAATGAAAAACTGTTTTTT. Protein product: CASSPYPGDRPNEKLFF.

The V call is TRBV30, the J call TRBJ2-7; 7 bases align to TRBD1. The V and J ends lost 2 bases and 2 bases, in that order; junction bases with no gene match: 9. The CDR3 is 15 residues long. Germline lookup yields CDR1 GTSNPN and CDR2 SVGIG (reference sequence). CDR3 in DNA: TGTGCCTGGAGTCAGGAAGACAGGGTCACCTACGAGCAGTACTTC. Translating it yields CAWSQEDRVTYEQYF. The complete variable domain, with remaining parts taken from reference TRBV30 and TRBJ2-7, reads SQTIHQWPATLVQPVGSPLSLECTVEGTSNPNLYWYRQAAGRGLQLLFYSVGIGQISSEVPQNLSASRPQDRQFILSSKKLLLSDSGFYLCAWSQEDRVTYEQYFGPGTRLTVT.

This chain joins TRBV27 and TRBJ2-7, with a possible D match to TRBD2 (6 bases). The CDR3 covers 14 residues. V shed 5 bases and J shed 7 bases, with 18 bases lying between them. Germline V gene data show CDR1 as MNHEY and CDR2 as SMNVEV (reference sequence). The CDR3 sequence is CASSEWDSAGEQYF. The DNA of the CDR3 is TGTGCCAGCAGTGAATGGGACTCCGCCGGGGAGCAGTACTTC.

The chain employs TRBV6-1 and TRBJ1-1; D is perhaps TRBD1 (5 bases). The CDR3 runs to 14 residues. Trimming removed 2 bases from V and 2 bases from J, with 9 bases in between. CDR1 is MNHNS and CDR2 is SASEGT in the germline V gene. CDR3 sequence (DNA): TGTGCCAGCAGTGAACAGGGAGGCAACACTGAAGCTTTCTTT. Translation gives CASSEQGGNTEAFF.

The chain is built from TRBV5-1 and TRBJ2-1, with 8 bases that match TRBD2. V dropped 2 bases and J dropped 4; count of bases not matched to a gene: 11. Looked up from germline, CDR1 is SGHRS and CDR2 is YFSETQ. The length of the CDR3 is 17 residues. The CDR3 is CASSLYASAGGYNEQFF. The CDR3 nucleotides read TGCGCCAGCAGCTTATACGCTAGCGCGGGGGGATACAATGAGCAGTTCTTC.

The chain has TRBV19 and TRBJ1-6; D is ambiguous. V was cut by 0 bases and J by 10 bases, with 7 bases left in between. The germline V gene has CDR1 LNHDA and CDR2 SQIVND (reference sequence). This CDR3 is built from 13 residues. CDR3 amino acids: CASSIDGESPLHF. The DNA for the CDR3 is TGTGCCAGTAGTATAGATGGGGAGTCACCCCTCCACTTT. The full variable domain, completed using reference TRBV19 and TRBJ1-6, is DGGITQSPKYLFRKEGQNVTLSCEQNLNHDAMYWYRQDPGQGLRLIYYSQIVNDFQKGDIAEGYSVSREKKESFPLTVTSAQKNPTAFYLCASSIDGESPLHFGNGTRLTVT.

This clone has just one count. This rearrangement joins TRBV6-1 to TRBJ2-7, with 9 bases identical to TRBD1. CDR1 is MNHNS and CDR2 is SASEGT in the germline V gene. The CDR3 spans 12 residues. Germline trimming cut 5 bases from V and 11 bases from J; bases unmatched to any gene: 7. CDR3 in DNA: TGTGCCAGCAGTCGAGAGGGACAGGGCAAGTACTTC. This translates into CASSREGQGKYF.

The rearrangement links TRBV6-1 to TRBJ2-3; possibly TRBD1 for D (5 bases). Trimming stripped 3 bases from V and 0 bases from J, with 10 bases between. Germline CDR1 MNHNS, CDR2 SASEGT. The CDR3 runs 15 residues. The CDR3 loop reads CASSDSQGSTDTQYF. The CDR3, as DNA: TGTGCCAGCAGTGATTCCCAGGGAAGCACAGATACGCAGTATTTT.

The chain has TRBV7-6 and TRBJ1-1; the D gene is possibly TRBD1 (6 bases). The germline gives CDR1 SGHVS, CDR2 FNYEAQ. The length of the CDR3 is 13 residues. V was clipped by 7 bases and J by 8 bases, with 17 bases between them. The CDR3 is CASTRLTGTEAFF. The CDR3 DNA reads as TGTGCCAGCACCCGATTGACAGGCACAGAAGCTTTCTTT. The full variable domain, with the rest looked up from reference TRBV7-6 and TRBJ1-1, is GAGVSQSPRYKVTKRGQDVALRCDPISGHVSLYWYRQALGQGPEFLTYFNYEAQQDKSGLPNDRFSAERPEGSISTLTIQRTEQRDSAMYRCASTRLTGTEAFFGQGTRLTVV.

This clone was picked up one time. CDR3 amino acids: CASSPTSDGETQYF. The CDR3 DNA follows: TGTGCCAGCAGTCCCACTAGTGACGGGGAGACCCAGTACTTC. The chain is built from TRBV25-1 and TRBJ2-5; maybe TRBD2 (5 bases). Deletions cut 5 bases from V and 5 bases from J, with 15 bases between. The CDR3 has 14 amino acids. Looked up from germline, CDR1 is MGHDK and CDR2 is SYGVNS. The full variable domain, with the rest looked up from reference TRBV25-1 and TRBJ2-5, is EADIYQTPRYLVIGTGKKITLECSQTMGHDKMYWYQQDPGMELHLIHYSYGVNSTEKGDLSSESTVSRIRTEHFPLTLESARPSHTSQYLCASSPTSDGETQYFGPGTRLLVL.

This chain connects TRBV4-1 to TRBJ2-7, with 7 bases lining up with TRBD2. Germline loops: CDR1 MGHRA, CDR2 YSYEKL. V lost 0 bases, J lost 5 bases, and 7 bases stayed unmatched. This CDR3 spans 15 amino acids. For the CDR3, the DNA is TGCGCCAGCAGCCAAGAATCACAGGCGGGGGACGAGCAGTACTTC. Protein product: CASSQESQAGDEQYF.

The rearrangement joins TRBV5-6 to TRBJ1-3, with 7 bases that match TRBD1. Looked up from germline, CDR1 is SGHDT and CDR2 is YYEEEE. J was trimmed by 2 bases and V by 4 bases; bases with no gene match: 3. CDR3 length: 14 residues. CDR3 protein: CASSLGQAGNTIYF. Written as DNA, the CDR3 is TGTGCCAGCAGCCTCGGACAGGCTGGAAACACCATATATTTT.

The chain employs TRBV9 and TRBJ1-2; 8 bases line up with TRBD1. CDR1 is SGDLS and CDR2 is YYNGEE in the germline V gene. The CDR3 extends over 14 amino acids. The junction had 2 bases not matched to a gene; V was cut back by 0 bases and J by 4 bases. The CDR3 region has the DNA TGTGCCAGCAGCGTAGCCCAGGGGGCCTATGGCTACACCTTC. As protein: CASSVAQGAYGYTF. Full variable domain (missing parts from reference TRBV9 and TRBJ1-2): DSGVTQTPKHLITATGQRVTLRCSPRSGDLSVYWYQQSLDQGLQFLIQYYNGEERAKGNILERFSAQQFPDLHSELNLSSLELGDSALYFCASSVAQGAYGYTFGSGTRLTVV.

The chain uses TRBV13 and TRBJ1-2; D is unresolved. The germline V and J ends were trimmed by 0 bases and 1 base, with 9 bases remaining between them. This CDR3 region has 15 residues. Germline CDR1 and CDR2: PRHDT and FYEKMQ (reference sequence). CDR3 region: CASSLGRSSNYGYTF. The CDR3 nucleotides read TGTGCCAGCAGCTTAGGCCGCTCGAGTAACTATGGCTACACCTTC.

V usage is TRBV7-9 and J usage is TRBJ2-5, with 9 bases lining up with TRBD1. The length of the CDR3 is 16 residues. The germline gives CDR1 SEHNR, CDR2 FQNEAQ (reference sequence). J lost 2 bases, V lost 1 base, and 5 bases had no gene match. CDR3 sequence: CASSLVGQGNQETQYF. The CDR3 DNA is TGTGCCAGCAGCTTAGTGGGACAGGGTAATCAAGAGACCCAGTACTTC. The full variable domain, in which reference TRBV7-9 and TRBJ2-5 provide the parts outside the CDR3, is DTGVSQNPRHKITKRGQNVTFRCDPISEHNRLYWYRQTLGQGPEFLTYFQNEAQLEKSRLLSDRFSAERPKGSFSTLEIQRTEQGDSAMYLCASSLVGQGNQETQYFGPGTRLLVL.

CDR3 loop: CASSLTSGSADTQYF. The CDR3 coding sequence is TGTGCCAGCAGCTTGACTAGCGGGTCTGCAGATACGCAGTATTTT. The chain has TRBV7-3 and TRBJ2-3; 10 bases agree with TRBD2. There are 15 residues in the CDR3. With V trimmed by 3 bases and J by 4 bases, 4 bases remained unmatched. Germline V CDR1 and CDR2: SGHTA, FQGTGA. The full variable domain, in which reference TRBV7-3 and TRBJ2-3 provide the parts outside the CDR3, is GAGVSQTPSNKVTEKGKYVELRCDPISGHTALYWYRQSLGQGPEFLIYFQGTGAADDSGLPNDRFFAVRPEGSVSTLKIQRTERGDSAVYLCASSLTSGSADTQYFGPGTRLTVL.

The chain uses TRBV13 and TRBJ2-1, with D possibly TRBD1 on 6 matching bases. Germline loops: CDR1 PRHDT, CDR2 FYEKMQ (reference sequence). The CDR3 spans 13 residues. The V gene lost 1 base and the J gene lost 7 bases, with 8 bases spanning the gap. CDR3 nucleotides: TGTGCCAGCAGCTTAGTCAGGGGAAATGAGCAGTTCTTC. The encoded protein is CASSLVRGNEQFF.

The chain's CDR3 is CASSVKVETYSGNTIYF. CDR3 nucleotides: TGTGCCAGCAGCGTAAAGGTGGAGACGTACTCTGGAAACACCATATATTTT. The chain recombines TRBV9 with TRBJ1-3; D is undetermined. CDR3 length: 17 residues. The V end lost 1 base, the J end lost 0 bases, and 14 bases lay between the germline ends. Germline CDR1 reads SGDLS; CDR2 reads YYNGEE.

The V and J genes are TRBV11-3 and TRBJ2-1; 7 bases agree with TRBD2. V was pared by 0 bases and J by 6 bases, with 8 bases of the junction left unmatched. Per germline, CDR1 SGHNT and CDR2 YENEEA. The CDR3 totals 16 residues. CDR3 sequence: CASSLDGGTGRNEQFF. The CDR3 DNA is TGTGCCAGCAGCTTAGACGGGGGGACGGGGCGCAATGAGCAGTTCTTC.

V usage is TRBV6-5 and J usage is TRBJ1-5; TRBD1 might be the D (5 bases). Trimming pared 7 bases from V and 2 bases from J, leaving 9 bases between. The CDR3 has 13 amino acids. Germline CDR1 and CDR2: MNHEY and SVGAGI. The CDR3 spells CASTTGGNQPQHF. The CDR3 nucleotides read TGTGCCAGCACGACGGGGGGCAATCAGCCCCAGCATTTT.

The chain has TRBV5-6 and TRBJ2-1; a weak D match, TRBD1 (5 bases). The CDR3 has 12 amino acids. Trimming cost V 2 bases and J 9 bases, with 9 bases left between them. Germline V gene data show CDR1 as SGHDT and CDR2 as YYEEEE. The CDR3 bases are TGTGCCAGCAGCTTAGGGGAAAGTGAGCAGTTCTTC. Protein product: CASSLGESEQFF.

J is TRBJ2-7 and V is TRBV29-1; D is ambiguous. V was pared by 1 base and J by 0 bases, with 13 bases between. The CDR3 contains 15 residues. Per the germline V gene, CDR1 is SQVTM and CDR2 is ANQGSEA. CDR3 coding DNA: TGCAGCGTTGAAGTAAGCAAACAGAGCTCCTACGAGCAGTACTTC. Protein product: CSVEVSKQSSYEQYF.

In its sample, this clone was seen a few times. The CDR3 here is CASTVAITNTGELFF. The CDR3 DNA reads as TGTGCCAGCACTGTAGCGATCACGAACACCGGGGAGCTGTTTTTT. This rearrangement joins TRBV19 to TRBJ2-2, with a weak D call TRBD2 (5 bases). Germline loops: CDR1 LNHDA, CDR2 SQIVND (reference sequence). This CDR3 spans 15 amino acids. The V gene lost 9 bases and the J gene lost 0 bases, with 14 bases spanning the gap.